The next 15 T cell receptor beta chains were all read from a single sample in a study of cytomegalovirus exposure and HLA in healthy donors. The PCR made use of 60 Vbeta and 13 Jbeta primers. Assay used: immunoSEQ multiplex PCR; TCRdb lists only in-frame clones, some missing. The sample contains 200,000 to 300,000 clones, 82% of which appear only once. The sequenced sample was PBMCs. The receptor source for this set is a woman in her 40s in good health and CMV-seropositive.

This chain links TRBV4-3 with TRBJ2-3, with 8 bases that match TRBD2. Germline V gives CDR1 LGHNA, CDR2 YSLEER. The junction had 13 bases not matched to a gene; V was cut back by 4 bases and J by 4 bases. CDR3 size: 17 residues. The CDR3 DNA is TGCGCCAGCAGCCTCACATTGGGCGGGGGGCCGGCAGATACGCAGTATTTT. Translating gives CASSLTLGGGPADTQYF.

This chain uses TRBV4-2 with TRBJ1-2, with TRBD1 matching 9 bases. This CDR3 is 16 amino acids long. CDR1 and CDR2 from the germline V gene are LGHNA and YNFKEQ. The V gene end was trimmed by 3 bases and the J gene end by 7 bases; junction bases not matched to a gene: 12. DNA of the CDR3: TGTGCCAGCAGCCAGGACCCCCGGGACAGGGTTATTGGCTACACCTTC. This codes for CASSQDPRDRVIGYTF.

CDR3 in amino acids: CASRYGNQPQHF. The CDR3 bases are TGTGCCAGCAGGTATGGCAATCAGCCCCAGCATTTT. The chain has TRBV6-1 and TRBJ1-5, with D uncertain. The CDR3 has 12 residues. The V and J ends lost 6 bases and 2 bases respectively, with 5 bases between them. Per the germline V gene, CDR1 is MNHNS and CDR2 is SASEGT.

This chain links TRBV28 with TRBJ1-1, with 7 bases aligning to TRBD1. This CDR3 has 16 residues. With V trimmed by 6 bases and J by 5 bases, 15 bases remained unmatched. Germline V gives CDR1 MDHEN, CDR2 SYDVKM. The CDR3, as DNA: TGTGCCAGCAGGTTCGCTGGCACAGGGGCGGTTACTGAAGCTTTCTTT. Protein: CASRFAGTGAVTEAFF. Full variable domain (missing parts from reference TRBV28 and TRBJ1-1): DVKVTQSSRYLVKRTGEKVFLECVQDMDHENMFWYRQDPGLGLRLIYFSYDVKMKEKGDIPEGYSVSREKKERFSLILESASTNQTSMYLCASRFAGTGAVTEAFFGQGTRLTVV.

This clone was found once. The genes are TRBV5-1 and TRBJ1-1; tentatively, D is TRBD1 (6 bases). Germline CDR1 and CDR2: SGHRS and YFSETQ. V lost 0 bases, J lost 1 base, and 13 bases lay in between. The CDR3 consists of 16 residues. In DNA form, the CDR3 reads TGCGCCAGCAGCTTGGACCTGGGACACCAGAACACTGAAGCTTTCTTT. Protein: CASSLDLGHQNTEAFF.

This chain connects TRBV6-1 to TRBJ2-1; TRBD2 aligns across 8 bases. V was pared by 2 bases and J by 6 bases, with 3 bases of the junction left unmatched. CDR3 length: 14 residues. The germline gives CDR1 MNHNS, CDR2 SASEGT. The CDR3 DNA follows: TGTGCCAGCAGTGAAAGCGGGGGAGGCAATGAGCAGTTCTTC. It translates to CASSESGGGNEQFF.

The chain employs TRBV29-1 and TRBJ2-1; maybe TRBD2 (6 bases). Germline lookup yields CDR1 SQVTM and CDR2 ANQGSEA. V was trimmed by 7 bases and J by 7 bases, leaving 23 bases between them. This CDR3 contains 15 residues. CDR3 protein: CSATGRRDSGNEQFF. CDR3 nucleotide sequence: TGCAGCGCCACGGGAAGGCGGGACTCCGGGAATGAGCAGTTCTTC.

V and J are TRBV5-1 and TRBJ2-7, with TRBD1 identical over 7 bases. The CDR3 is 15 amino acids. Looked up from germline, CDR1 is SGHRS and CDR2 is YFSETQ. With 0 bases clipped from V and 1 base from J, the junction kept 4 bases outside the gene matches. The CDR3 loop is CASSLGGTASYEQYF. DNA for the CDR3: TGCGCCAGCAGCTTGGGGGGGACAGCATCCTACGAGCAGTACTTC.

This clone was found a few times. The V and J genes are TRBV19 and TRBJ2-5; possibly TRBD2 for D (5 bases). Per germline, CDR1 LNHDA and CDR2 SQIVND (reference sequence). This CDR3 region has 14 residues. Trimming shortened V by 3 bases and J by 1 base, and 9 bases separated the two germline ends. The CDR3 region is CASSMRGPQETQYF. The CDR3 DNA is TGTGCCAGTAGTATGCGAGGGCCCCAAGAGACCCAGTACTTC. Variable domain in full (rest from reference TRBV19 and TRBJ2-5): DGGITQSPKYLFRKEGQNVTLSCEQNLNHDAMYWYRQDPGQGLRLIYYSQIVNDFQKGDIAEGYSVSREKKESFPLTVTSAQKNPTAFYLCASSMRGPQETQYFGPGTRLLVL.

This chain links TRBV18 with TRBJ1-3, with a weak D call TRBD1 (5 bases). CDR3 length: 17 residues. The V end was cut by 3 bases, the J end by 0 bases, with 15 bases between. From germline, CDR1 is KGHSH and CDR2 LQKENI. The CDR3 protein is CASSPDWGTLSGNTIYF. The CDR3, as DNA: TGTGCCAGCTCACCCGACTGGGGCACACTCTCTGGAAACACCATATATTTT.

This clone was seen more than once but under ten times. CDR3 coding DNA: TGCGCCAGCAGCTTGGAGGGGCGGGGCCCCACAGATACGCAGTATTTT. As protein: CASSLEGRGPTDTQYF. This chain links TRBV5-1 with TRBJ2-3; tentative D call: TRBD2 (6 bases). This CDR3 region has 16 residues. CDR1 and CDR2 from the germline V gene are SGHRS and YFSETQ. V was pared by 0 bases and J by 2 bases, with 13 bases between.

This clone has just one count. The gene calls are TRBV7-2 and TRBJ1-2; D is perhaps TRBD1 (6 bases). The V gene lost 5 bases and the J gene lost 4 bases, with 11 bases spanning the gap. There are 13 residues in the CDR3. Germline V CDR1 and CDR2: SGHTA, FQGNSA. This CDR3 reads CASSPTGPYGYTF. CDR3 nucleotides: TGTGCCAGCAGCCCTACAGGGCCCTATGGCTACACCTTC.

The chain uses TRBV2 and TRBJ2-5, with TRBD2 matching over 8 bases. CDR3 length equals 13 residues. V lost 0 bases to trimming and J lost 11 bases; unmatched junction nucleotides: 5. Per the germline V gene, CDR1 is SNHLY and CDR2 is FYNNEI. The CDR3 bases are TGTGCCAGCAGTGAAGCGCGGGGGGTAGAGCAGTACTTC. Encoded protein: CASSEARGVEQYF.

The rearrangement links TRBV9 to TRBJ2-1; TRBD2 matches at 10 bases. The germline gives CDR1 SGDLS, CDR2 YYNGEE. Trimming cost V 4 bases and J 9 bases; bases outside gene matches: 4. This CDR3 comprises 13 residues. The CDR3 loop is CASSSQREGEQFF. DNA of the CDR3: TGTGCCAGCAGCTCACAGCGGGAGGGTGAGCAGTTCTTC.

V gene TRBV10-3 combines with J gene TRBJ2-1; TRBD1 aligns across 9 bases. The CDR3 runs to 15 residues. Germline CDR1 ENHRY, CDR2 SYGVKD. V lost 7 bases, J lost 9 bases, and 13 bases stayed unmatched. This CDR3 is CAITRTGGTLFEQFF. The CDR3 DNA is TGTGCCATCACCCGAACAGGGGGCACCCTTTTTGAGCAGTTCTTC.